The clone carrying this T cell receptor beta chain showed up just a few times. Its target is not known. Other DNA sequences from this sample encode an identical CDR3 as well. With 1 base removed from V and 4 bases from J, the gap between germline ends came to 2 bases. The CDR3 runs 12 residues. Germline values: CDR1 SNHLY, CDR2 FYNNEI. The data derive from a study of shared clonotypes between healthy human individuals. The wider study: There were three CD4 naive, three CD4 memory, two CD8 naive and one CD8 memory plates per donor.

Study-wide results and limits: Richness estimates generally favored naive over memory subsets. Some naive CD4 clonotypes, approximately 4.5%, turned up in common across four donors.

It was across several immunoSEQ plates that each subset's genomic DNA was evenly split. Repertoires were generated with immunoSEQ multiplex PCR, while TCRdb's copy carries only in-frame clones and drops some. The table shows 2,500,000 or so clones, with 80% to 95% occurring only once. This TCR came from a man younger than 30 in good health. Some clones in this sample may be carry-over from other donors' samples. The V and J genes are TRBV2 and TRBJ1-5; D call uncertain. The sequencing input was naive CD4+ T cells from PBMCs. The sample's subset: CD45RA+ positively selected. The CDR3 protein is CASSEGNQPQHF. Here the CDR3 DNA reads TGTGCCAGCAGTGAAGGGAATCAGCCCCAGCATTTT.